This passage covers 5 T cell receptor beta chains from one sample sequenced in a study of T cell repertoires in cytomegalovirus infection. These receptors lack a known antigen. In TCRdb, the reads were re-called with MiXCR into one record per CDR3 protein. The sample records around 900,000 distinct CDR3 sequences, roughly 30% being singletons. This specimen consisted of cultured CD8+ T cells from PBMCs, obtained from culture after CMV antigen stimulation. These receptors were obtained from a human donor in good health (CMV status not recorded). Some clones in this sample may be carry-over from other donors' samples.

There are a few counts of this clonotype. The rearrangement uses TRBV15 and TRBJ2-3; weak D call: TRBD2 (5 bases). The CDR3 consists of 14 residues. V was clipped by 5 bases and J by 0 bases, with 9 bases between them. The germline gives CDR1 LNHNV, CDR2 YYDKDF (reference sequence). In DNA, the CDR3 is TGTGCCACCAGCCTGGGAGAGAGCACAGATACGCAGTATTTT. This gives the protein CATSLGESTDTQYF.

The chain recombines TRBV27 with TRBJ1-4; a possible D gene is TRBD1 (6 bases). Deletions cut 3 bases from V and 6 bases from J, with 11 bases between. Germline CDR1 reads MNHEY; CDR2 reads SMNVEV (reference sequence). The CDR3 is 14 residues long. The CDR3 is CASSLYRAHEKLFF. The CDR3 bases are TGTGCCAGCAGTTTGTACAGGGCTCATGAAAAACTGTTTTTT.

The CDR3 region is CASSLGRGWYGYTF. The CDR3, as DNA: TGTGCCAGCAGCTTGGGCAGGGGCTGGTATGGCTACACCTTC. This sequence joins TRBV5-6 and TRBJ1-2; weak D call: TRBD1 (6 bases). The length of the CDR3 is 14 residues. With 0 bases removed from V and 5 bases from J, the gap between germline ends came to 11 bases. Germline V CDR1 and CDR2: SGHDT, YYEEEE.

This clonotype was counted between two and nine times. The chain recombines TRBV6-5 with TRBJ2-2; the D gene is possibly TRBD1 (7 bases). This CDR3 is 19 amino acids long. The germline CDR1 and CDR2 sequences are MNHEY and SVGAGI. Trimming pared 0 bases from V and 7 bases from J, leaving 24 bases between. The CDR3 coding sequence is TGTGCCAGCAGTTACTCGACTAGTGGGTTACAGGGGATTAACGGGGAGCTGTTTTTT. The encoded protein is CASSYSTSGLQGINGELFF.

The chain has TRBV2 and TRBJ2-1; the match to TRBD1 covers 9 bases. The CDR3 consists of 10 residues. The V gene's germline CDR1 is SNHLY and CDR2 FYNNEI. The J segment lost 15 bases and the V segment lost 6 bases, leaving 3 bases of the junction unmatched. CDR3 sequence (DNA): TGTGCCAGCAGGGGACAGGGAAGGTTCTTC. Its protein is CASRGQGRFF.